The subject of this entry is one T cell receptor (beta chain). This clonotype was seen more than once but under ten times. Its antigen has not been determined. Base quality data are lacking; no much larger clone is found one base away. This sample stems from a study of blood T cells in healthy people across ages (dated by TCRdb to between 2014 and 2017). Turning to the overall study: In model experiments, roughly one uniquely barcoded TCR beta cDNA molecule per two T cells was captured by template switching. The donors were divided into four age groups: young (average approximately 17 years), middle-aged (about 40), aged (approximately 62) and long-lived (approximately 74). To track age-related changes in TCR beta repertoire diversity, the study relied on deep sequencing normalized with unique cDNA molecular identifiers. Two additional independent replicas of 1 million unique cDNA reads from the same blood draw were analyzed for two donors (one aged 18 to 30 and one aged 80 or older). General study outcomes and caveats: Observed TCR beta diversity correlated strongly with the percentage of naive T cells measured by flow cytometry. Total diversity estimates from one million sequenced T cells were considered lower bounds and underestimates. The CMV infection status of donors was not known, potentially confounding age-related changes in expanded clonotypes. The long-lived group showed more naive CD4+ T cells, fewer expanded clones and increased TCR diversity than the aged group, suggesting age selection. Bulk unsorted PBMC profiling prevented conclusive comparison of naive and antigen-experienced compartments. Observed TCR beta diversity per million T cells fell roughly linearly with age, and a significant reduction was already apparent by age approximately 41.

V gives up 3 bases and J gives up 0 bases, and the segment between their germline ends measures 6 bases. Via the germline V gene (reference sequence), CDR1 is PRHDT and CDR2 FYEKMQ. Counted from cysteine to phenylalanine, this CDR3 has 14 amino acids. The sequence is cut down to CDR3 DNA, 42 bases in frame from base 1. The 39 donors, aged about 6 to 95 years, were systemically healthy Caucasian individuals from Russia. About 10 milliliters of peripheral blood were drawn from each donor into EDTA-treated Vacutainer tubes. Ficoll-Paque density-gradient centrifugation was used to isolate PBMCs, with at least 6 million obtained per sample. Total RNA was extracted from PBMCs with Trizol reagent, with at least 5 micrograms obtained per sample. Naive CD45RAhigh/CD27high T cell percentages were measured by flow cytometry on a PBMC aliquot from every donor. Libraries were prepared through 5' RACE. Sequencing took place on an Illumina HiSeq 2500. A second PCR of roughly 6 to 12 cycles was run with a J-beta primer mix and a sample-barcoded 5' primer. Each TCR beta cDNA molecule received a unique molecular identifier from a template-switch 5' adaptor carrying 12 random nucleotides. At least 3 million CDR3-containing paired-end reads were obtained from each sample. The Mint cDNA synthesis kit, primed by a TRBC-specific oligonucleotide, was used to synthesize first-strand cDNA from all RNA. All cDNA was treated with uracil-DNA glycosylase and then went through a first 18-cycle PCR with the universal primers M1SS and BC2_uni_R. The authors processed their data as follows. Each sample was normalized by randomly selecting 1 million high-quality reads, each carrying a distinct molecular identifier. Reads with shared molecular identifiers were discarded instead of being binned into consensus sequences. MiTCR, set to a Q25 quality threshold and the strictest error-elimination algorithm, was used for CDR3 identification, clonotype clustering and error correction. A nonparametric unseen species model with Euler transformation was used to estimate lower-bound total TCR beta diversity. The public sequencing data were trimmed at Q25 with fastp and processed into clonotypes with MiXCR by TCRdb, which kept only in-frame beta chains. CDR3 protein sequences are deduplicated, and each keeps its most common genes and DNA. Here the V and J calls rest on TCRdb's processing, not on the authors' analysis. This sample is represented by approximately 780,000 distinct CDR3 sequences; approximately 24% of them were singletons. The ten largest clones take up 2.5% to 3.5% of the sample.

These same data were also listed under a study on T cells of mothers and their children. The second source states: Donors were nine systemically healthy Caucasian individuals: three mothers and their six children. cDNA synthesis consumed the entire amount of extracted RNA, loaded at approximately 1.6 ug RNA in each 15 ul reaction. Sample barcodes and 2-4 random nucleotides were added via the M1S primer in the second PCR. Each mother yielded over 8 million TCR beta CDR3 reads and each child roughly 3.1 million reads. Thymic selection similarly shapes TCR recombination output in related and unrelated pairs, with minor effect from inherited differences. Normalized repertoire overlap in related mother-child pairs was always slightly higher than in unrelated mother-child pairs, but the difference was never significant. With a sensitivity of about 100 clones per million clonotypes, no persistent microchimeric T cell clones were detected. The study used deep NGS to compare TCR beta repertoires of mothers and children, seeking features distinguishing related mother-child pairs from unrelated individuals. On average, the children were approximately 11 +/- 4 years old, while the mothers were 40 +/- 4 years old. After adapter ligation was performed with NEBNext reagents, the libraries were sequenced on an Illumina HiSeq 2000 with 100+100 nt paired-end reads. To prevent cross-contamination, the mother and child libraries were prepared a month apart and were sequenced in separate runs. Each donor had between roughly 450,000 and 2,100,000 distinct TCR beta clonotypes identified. Naive TCR beta clonotypes were estimated from low-frequency clonotypes matched to each donor's FACS-determined naive share, without sorting.

Sample: blood. Rearrangement joined TRBV13 to TRBJ2-4; the D gene remains uncertain. This clonotype was obtained from a boy younger than 18 in good health. The CDR3 corresponds to CASSFFLAKNIQYF. The nucleotide sequence reads as follows: TGTGCCAGCAGCTTTTTTCTAGCCAAAAACATTCAGTACTTC. The variable domain in full, with residues beyond the CDR3 obtained from the reference TRBV13 and TRBJ2-4 genes, is AAGVIQSPRHLIKEKRETATLKCYPIPRHDTVYWYQQGPGQDPQFLISFYEKMQSDKGSIPDRFSAQQFSDYHSELNMSSLELGDSALYFCASSFFLAKNIQYFGAGTRLSVL.